These 21 T cell receptor beta chains came from one sample sequenced in a study of blood T cells in healthy people across ages. With a J-beta primer mix and a sample-barcoded 5' primer, a second PCR ran about 6 to 11 cycles. From the 5' RACE reads, TCRdb called clonotypes with MiXCR, one entry per CDR3 protein. The table lists more than 750,000 distinct CDR3 sequences, just under 30% of them singletons. These data were likewise used in another study, on T cells of mothers and their children.

The sample was blood. The receptors were gathered from a woman between 35 and 50 years old in good health.

This clonotype was recorded at least ten times. The chain uses TRBV20-1 and TRBJ2-5; TRBD1 might be the D (6 bases). Germline V gives CDR1 DFQATT, CDR2 SNEGSKA (reference sequence). The CDR3 runs 13 residues. Trimming pared 6 bases from V and 2 bases from J, leaving 13 bases between. The CDR3 DNA reads TGCAGTGCCCCCGAGACAGGACAAGAGACCCAGTACTTC. Translation: CSAPETGQETQYF.

The chain couples TRBV5-1 to TRBJ1-4, with a possible D match to TRBD1 (5 bases). CDR3 length: 14 amino acids. Trimming took off 2 bases at V and 6 bases at J, with 11 bases between the two ends. CDR1 is SGHRS, CDR2 YFSETQ, per germline. The CDR3 region is CASSLGESHEKLFF. The CDR3, as DNA: TGCGCCAGCAGCTTAGGGGAGTCCCATGAAAAACTGTTTTTT.

The rearrangement joins TRBV5-1 to TRBJ1-1; D is possibly TRBD1 (5 bases). The V and J ends lost 5 bases and 6 bases respectively, with 11 bases between them. This CDR3 is built from 12 residues. Germline assignment: CDR1 SGHRS and CDR2 YFSETQ. The CDR3 DNA reads TGCGCCAGCAGGTCCTCGGGGCCTGAAGCTTTCTTT. Protein: CASRSSGPEAFF.

The chain combines TRBV29-1 with TRBJ1-2; D might be TRBD1 (5 bases). The CDR3 is made up of 13 amino acids. Germline CDR1 reads SQVTM; CDR2 reads ANQGSEA. The V and J ends lost 4 bases and 4 bases respectively, with 13 bases between them. The CDR3 loop reads CSVGRTGSYGYTF. The CDR3 nucleotides read TGCAGCGTTGGAAGAACAGGATCCTATGGCTACACCTTC.

The chain joins TRBV20-1 to TRBJ2-7, with 10 bases aligning to TRBD1. The J segment lost 4 bases and the V segment lost 3 bases, leaving 6 bases of the junction unmatched. This CDR3 has 14 residues. Germline V gives CDR1 DFQATT, CDR2 SNEGSKA (reference sequence). The CDR3 sequence is CSASTGTGEYEQYF. Written as DNA, the CDR3 is TGCAGTGCTAGCACCGGGACAGGGGAATACGAGCAGTACTTC.

This clonotype came up many times. The germline gene is not matched at one end of the junction; a read error may be the cause. The chain employs TRBV20-1 and TRBJ2-6; TRBD1 aligns across 9 bases. The CDR3 is made up of 16 amino acids. Germline CDR1 is DFQATT and CDR2 is SNEGSKA (reference sequence). CDR3 amino acids: CSARGQGSSGANVLTF. In nucleotides, the CDR3 is TGCAGTGCAAGAGGACAGGGGAGCTCTGGGGCCAACGTCCTGACTTTC.

This clonotype was recorded a few times. The chain employs TRBV28 and TRBJ1-2; D is perhaps TRBD1 (5 bases). Trimming took 3 bases from V and 7 from J, leaving 12 bases between them. Germline values: CDR1 MDHEN, CDR2 SYDVKM. CDR3 length: 13 amino acids. The CDR3 sequence is CASSFGGGGGYTF. The CDR3 DNA reads as TGTGCCAGCAGTTTCGGGGGGGGAGGTGGCTACACCTTC.

V is TRBV13 and J is TRBJ1-4; D perhaps matches TRBD1 (5 bases). The CDR3 sequence is 13 residues long. Germline V gene sequence: CDR1 PRHDT, CDR2 FYEKMQ (reference sequence). The germline V and J ends were trimmed by 5 bases and 8 bases, with 12 bases remaining between them. The CDR3 here is CASSPQRGEKLFF. CDR3 nucleotide sequence: TGTGCCAGCAGCCCGCAGAGGGGAGAAAAACTGTTTTTT.

The chain has TRBV6-5 and TRBJ2-5, with TRBD2 as a possible D gene (6 bases). Trimming removed 2 bases at V and 5 bases at J, with 15 bases between. The CDR3 loop spans 15 amino acids. Germline V gene lookup returns CDR1 MNHEY and CDR2 SVGAGI. CDR3 DNA sequence: TGTGCCAGCAGTTACAGGGGAGGTAGCCGGGAGACCCAGTACTTC. Protein product: CASSYRGGSRETQYF.

This clonotype was seen many times. This may arise from a read error, as a much more abundant clone is one base away. The chain uses TRBV5-1 and TRBJ2-7, with 7 bases matching TRBD2. The CDR3 totals 15 residues. Germline V gene data show CDR1 as SGHRS and CDR2 as YFSETQ. V lost 4 bases, J lost 0 bases, and 7 bases stayed unmatched. The CDR3 spells CASSPRGVSSYEQYF. The CDR3 DNA sequence: TGCGCCAGCAGCCCCCGGGGGGTTAGCTCCTACGAGCAGTACTTC.

The chain couples TRBV20-1 to TRBJ2-7, with D possibly called TRBD1 or TRBD2 (6 bases each). The CDR3 contains 15 residues. Looked up from germline, CDR1 is DFQATT and CDR2 is SNEGSKA (reference sequence). V lost 4 bases, J lost 7 bases, and 23 bases lay in between. CDR3 nucleotide sequence: TGCAGTGCTAATGACCCCGGGGGCTCCTACAATGAGCAGTACTTC. This gives the protein CSANDPGGSYNEQYF.

The CDR3 sequence is CASSIRGGTQYF. In nucleotides, the CDR3 is TGTGCCAGCAGTATACGAGGGGGTACGCAGTATTTT. This chain connects TRBV7-9 to TRBJ2-3; a weak D match, TRBD1 (6 bases). The CDR3 runs 12 residues. Germline values: CDR1 SEHNR, CDR2 FQNEAQ (reference sequence). Trimming cost V 6 bases and J 8 bases, with 12 bases left between them.

The sample holds many counts of this clonotype. The chain joins TRBV6-6 to TRBJ2-7, with D perhaps matching TRBD2 (7 bases). With 7 bases removed from V and 2 bases from J, the gap between germline ends came to 15 bases. Germline V lookup: CDR1 MNHNY, CDR2 SVGAGI (reference sequence). CDR3 length: 14 amino acids. CDR3 region: CASTLGGQPYEQYF. CDR3 coding DNA: TGTGCCAGCACCCTGGGGGGGCAGCCCTACGAGCAGTACTTC.

V usage is TRBV4-2 and J usage is TRBJ2-5; D is uncertain. The V gene lost 4 bases and the J gene lost 2 bases, with 11 bases spanning the gap. There are 14 residues in the CDR3. CDR1 is LGHNA and CDR2 is YNFKEQ in the germline V gene. The CDR3 bases are TGTGCCAGCAGCCTTCAAGCCCTACAAGAGACCCAGTACTTC. Translated, it gives CASSLQALQETQYF.

V is TRBV9 and J is TRBJ2-2; no clear D. With 1 base removed from V and 5 bases from J, the gap between germline ends came to 3 bases. Looked up from germline, CDR1 is SGDLS and CDR2 is YYNGEE. This CDR3 contains 12 residues. The CDR3 DNA reads TGTGCCAGCAGCGTAATGACCGGGGAGCTGTTTTTT. Protein product: CASSVMTGELFF.

The genes are TRBV5-1 and TRBJ1-1, with D uncertain. This CDR3 is 15 amino acids long. Germline CDR1 reads SGHRS; CDR2 reads YFSETQ. V was clipped by 1 base and J by 1 base, with 11 bases between them. This CDR3 is CASSLRRDANTEAFF. For the CDR3, the DNA is TGCGCCAGCAGCTTGCGACGGGATGCGAACACTGAAGCTTTCTTT.

V usage is TRBV9 and J usage is TRBJ1-2; D is undetermined. V lost 2 bases, J lost 6 bases, and 14 bases lay in between. The CDR3 has 14 amino acids. Germline-derived CDR1 and CDR2 are SGDLS and YYNGEE. The CDR3 loop is CASSVQLARNGYTF. The CDR3, as DNA: TGTGCCAGCAGCGTCCAGCTCGCGAGGAATGGCTACACCTTC. The full variable domain, its missing parts supplied by reference TRBV9 and TRBJ1-2, is DSGVTQTPKHLITATGQRVTLRCSPRSGDLSVYWYQQSLDQGLQFLIQYYNGEERAKGNILERFSAQQFPDLHSELNLSSLELGDSALYFCASSVQLARNGYTFGSGTRLTVV.

A word on this clonotype: A much larger clone is a single base away; this may be a read error. V usage is TRBV5-1 and J usage is TRBJ2-5, with a possible D match to TRBD1 (6 bases). Germline CDR1 and CDR2: SGHRS and YFSETQ. CDR3 length: 12 amino acids. CDR3: CASSFTGKEQCF. The DNA of the CDR3 is TGCGCCAGCAGCTTTACAGGGAAGGAGCAGTGCTTC.

This clonotype was seen only a few times. CDR3: CASSLNSGGDTQYF. Here the CDR3 DNA reads TGTGCCAGCAGCTTAAACAGTGGGGGGGATACGCAGTATTTT. This sequence joins TRBV7-2 and TRBJ2-3; the D gene is possibly TRBD2 (6 bases). This CDR3 is built from 14 residues. The germline V gene has CDR1 SGHTA and CDR2 FQGNSA. Deletions cut 2 bases from V and 6 bases from J, with 12 bases between.

There are a few counts of this clonotype. This chain joins TRBV9 and TRBJ2-5, with 7 bases lining up with TRBD2. J gave up 5 bases and V 7 bases, and 11 bases lay outside the gene matches. CDR1 SGDLS and CDR2 YYNGEE come from the germline V gene. The CDR3 runs to 14 residues. The DNA for the CDR3 is TGTGCCAGCGGCCGGAGGGCCGGGAGGGAGACCCAGTACTTC. Translation gives CASGRRAGRETQYF.

This clonotype was picked up a small number of times. The V and J genes are TRBV6-2 or TRBV6-3 and TRBJ2-1; 15 nucleotides agree with TRBD2. The CDR3 is made up of 14 amino acids. The V gene's germline CDR1 is MNHEY and CDR2 SVGEGT. The junction had 8 bases not matched to a gene; V was cut back by 9 bases and J by 11 bases. The CDR3 region has the DNA TGTGCCAGTGGGACTAGCGGGGGGAGGGGGAAGCAGTTCTTC. It is translated as CASGTSGGRGKQFF.